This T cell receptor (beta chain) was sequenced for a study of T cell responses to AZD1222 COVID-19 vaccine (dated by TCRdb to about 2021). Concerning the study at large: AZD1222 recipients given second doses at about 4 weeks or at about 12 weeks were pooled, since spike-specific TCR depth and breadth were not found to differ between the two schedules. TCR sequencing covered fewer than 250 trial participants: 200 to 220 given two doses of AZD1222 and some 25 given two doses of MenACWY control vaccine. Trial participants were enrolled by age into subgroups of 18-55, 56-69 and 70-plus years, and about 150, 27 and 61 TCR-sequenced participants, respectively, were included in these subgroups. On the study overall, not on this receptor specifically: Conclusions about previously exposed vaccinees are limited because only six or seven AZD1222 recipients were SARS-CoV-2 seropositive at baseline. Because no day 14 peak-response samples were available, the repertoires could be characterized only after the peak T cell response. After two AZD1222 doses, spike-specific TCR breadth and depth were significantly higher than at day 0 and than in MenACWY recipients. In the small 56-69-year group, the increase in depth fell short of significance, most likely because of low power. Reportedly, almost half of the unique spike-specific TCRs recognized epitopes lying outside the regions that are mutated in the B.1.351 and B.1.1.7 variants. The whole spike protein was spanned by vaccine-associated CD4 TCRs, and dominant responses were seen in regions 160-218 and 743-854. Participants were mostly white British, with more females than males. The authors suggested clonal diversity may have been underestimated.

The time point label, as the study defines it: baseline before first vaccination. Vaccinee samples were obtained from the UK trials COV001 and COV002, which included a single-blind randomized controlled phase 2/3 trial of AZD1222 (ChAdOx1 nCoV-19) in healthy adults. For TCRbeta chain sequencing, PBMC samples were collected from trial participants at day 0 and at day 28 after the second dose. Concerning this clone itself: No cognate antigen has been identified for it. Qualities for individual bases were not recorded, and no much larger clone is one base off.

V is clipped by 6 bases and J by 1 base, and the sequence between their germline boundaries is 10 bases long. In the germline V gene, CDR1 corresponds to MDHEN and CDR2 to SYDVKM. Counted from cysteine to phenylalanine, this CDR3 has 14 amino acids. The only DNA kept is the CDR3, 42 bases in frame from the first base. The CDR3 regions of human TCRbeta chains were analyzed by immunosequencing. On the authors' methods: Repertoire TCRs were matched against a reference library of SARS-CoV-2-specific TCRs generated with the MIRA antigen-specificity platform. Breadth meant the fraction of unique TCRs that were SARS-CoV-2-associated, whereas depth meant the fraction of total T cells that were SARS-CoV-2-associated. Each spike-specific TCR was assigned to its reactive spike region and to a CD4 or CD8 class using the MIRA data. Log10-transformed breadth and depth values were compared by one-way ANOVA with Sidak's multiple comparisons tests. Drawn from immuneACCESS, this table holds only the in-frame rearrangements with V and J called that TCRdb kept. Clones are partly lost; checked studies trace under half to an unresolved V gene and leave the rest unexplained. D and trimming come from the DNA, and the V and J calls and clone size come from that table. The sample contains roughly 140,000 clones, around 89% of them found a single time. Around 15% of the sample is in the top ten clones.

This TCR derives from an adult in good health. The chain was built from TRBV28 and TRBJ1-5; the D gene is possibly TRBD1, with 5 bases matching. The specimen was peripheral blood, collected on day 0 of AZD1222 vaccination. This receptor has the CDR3 CASRGVISNQPQHF. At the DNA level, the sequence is TGTGCCAGCAGGGGGGTAATAAGCAATCAGCCCCAGCATTTT.